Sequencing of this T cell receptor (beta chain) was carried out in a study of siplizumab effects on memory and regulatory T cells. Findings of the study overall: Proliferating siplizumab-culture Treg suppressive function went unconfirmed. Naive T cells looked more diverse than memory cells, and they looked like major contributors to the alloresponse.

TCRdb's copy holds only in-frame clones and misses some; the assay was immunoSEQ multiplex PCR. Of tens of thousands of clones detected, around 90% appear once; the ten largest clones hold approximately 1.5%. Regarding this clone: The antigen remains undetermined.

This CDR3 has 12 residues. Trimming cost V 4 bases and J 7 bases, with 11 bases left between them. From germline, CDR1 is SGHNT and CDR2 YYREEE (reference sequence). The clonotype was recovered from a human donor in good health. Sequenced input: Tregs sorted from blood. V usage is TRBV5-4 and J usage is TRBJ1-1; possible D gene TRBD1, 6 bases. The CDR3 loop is CASSTTGVEAFF. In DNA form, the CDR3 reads TGTGCCAGCAGCACGACAGGTGTTGAAGCTTTCTTT.